Below are 8 T cell receptor beta chains sequenced from a single sample in a study of CD8 T cells in Susac syndrome. An input of roughly 0.5 to 1 ug of RNA was subjected to reverse transcription using random hexamers. TCRdb re-analysed the immunoSEQ multiplex PCR reads in MiXCR, keeping a single row per CDR3 protein. Of about 150,000 distinct CDR3 sequences in the sample, nearly 97% were seen once. The sequenced sample was CD8+ T cells from PBMCs. The source of these receptors is a human donor with multiple sclerosis.

This sequence joins TRBV9 and TRBJ2-2, with D maybe TRBD2 (6 bases). This CDR3 has 16 amino acids. The germline V and J ends were trimmed by 5 bases and 0 bases, with 14 bases remaining between them. Germline V gene sequence: CDR1 SGDLS, CDR2 YYNGEE. As DNA, the CDR3 is TGTGCCAGCAGTCAGCGGGTACTAGCGAACACCGGGGAGCTGTTTTTT. Its translation is CASSQRVLANTGELFF.

V usage is TRBV7-6 and J usage is TRBJ2-7, with 7 positions matching TRBD2. The CDR3 spans 17 residues. V gave up 5 bases and J gave up 2 bases; unmatched junction bases: 15. CDR1 is SGHVS, CDR2 FNYEAQ, per germline. CDR3 nucleotide sequence: TGTGCCAGCAGCCCTAGCGCGCCCCCGCGGGGGACCTACGAGCAGTACTTC. Residues: CASSPSAPPRGTYEQYF. Together with reference TRBV7-6 and TRBJ2-7, the CDR3 gives the full variable domain: GAGVSQSPRYKVTKRGQDVALRCDPISGHVSLYWYRQALGQGPEFLTYFNYEAQQDKSGLPNDRFSAERPEGSISTLTIQRTEQRDSAMYRCASSPSAPPRGTYEQYFGPGTRLTVT.

The CDR3 reads CASKRRTSGVDEQFF. DNA of the CDR3: TGTGCCAGCAAGAGGAGGACTAGCGGGGTCGATGAGCAGTTCTTC. V is TRBV6-1 and J is TRBJ2-1; 12 nucleotides line up with TRBD2. Germline CDR1 is MNHNS and CDR2 is SASEGT. This CDR3 comprises 15 residues. V was clipped by 7 bases and J by 8 bases; unmatched bases: 9.

DNA for the CDR3: TGTGCCAGCAGCCCACCCGGGGGTGGTGAAAAACTGTTTTTT. Its protein product is CASSPPGGGEKLFF. This chain links TRBV13 with TRBJ1-4; tentatively, D is TRBD1 (5 bases). V lost 5 bases to trimming and J lost 7 bases, with 14 bases between them. Germline V gene data show CDR1 as PRHDT and CDR2 as FYEKMQ (reference sequence). CDR3 size: 14 residues.

V gene TRBV29-1 combines with J gene TRBJ2-3, with no clear D. Germline V gene sequence: CDR1 SQVTM, CDR2 ANQGSEA. V shed 2 bases and J shed 2 bases, with 14 bases lying between them. CDR3 length equals 15 residues. The CDR3 sequence is CSVEPQKPYTDTQYF. CDR3 DNA: TGCAGCGTTGAACCGCAGAAACCGTACACAGATACGCAGTATTTT.

This chain links TRBV11-2 with TRBJ2-7; D remains ambiguous. The CDR3 sequence is 14 residues long. Germline values: CDR1 SGHAT, CDR2 FQNNGV. The V gene lost 4 bases and the J gene lost 2 bases, with 12 bases spanning the gap. The CDR3 nucleotides read TGTGCCAGCAGCTCCCCGGTTCTTCCCTACGAGCAGTACTTC. Its protein is CASSSPVLPYEQYF.

The rearrangement uses TRBV20-1 and TRBJ2-1; possibly TRBD2 for D (6 bases). Trimming left V 0 bases short and J 0 bases short, with 9 bases between. The CDR3 has 15 amino acids. Germline V lookup: CDR1 DFQATT, CDR2 SNEGSKA (reference sequence). The CDR3 region is CSARDTGSSYNEQFF. The CDR3 bases are TGCAGTGCTAGAGATACCGGGAGCTCCTACAATGAGCAGTTCTTC.

The chain is built from TRBV5-4 and TRBJ2-2; D is tentatively TRBD1 or TRBD2 (5 bases each). This CDR3 spans 15 amino acids. Germline values: CDR1 SGHNT, CDR2 YYREEE (reference sequence). Trimming shortened V by 0 bases and J by 5 bases, and 11 bases separated the two germline ends. In DNA form, the CDR3 reads TGTGCCAGCAGCTTGGGTAGAGGGGTGACCGGGGAGCTGTTTTTT. Translating it yields CASSLGRGVTGELFF.